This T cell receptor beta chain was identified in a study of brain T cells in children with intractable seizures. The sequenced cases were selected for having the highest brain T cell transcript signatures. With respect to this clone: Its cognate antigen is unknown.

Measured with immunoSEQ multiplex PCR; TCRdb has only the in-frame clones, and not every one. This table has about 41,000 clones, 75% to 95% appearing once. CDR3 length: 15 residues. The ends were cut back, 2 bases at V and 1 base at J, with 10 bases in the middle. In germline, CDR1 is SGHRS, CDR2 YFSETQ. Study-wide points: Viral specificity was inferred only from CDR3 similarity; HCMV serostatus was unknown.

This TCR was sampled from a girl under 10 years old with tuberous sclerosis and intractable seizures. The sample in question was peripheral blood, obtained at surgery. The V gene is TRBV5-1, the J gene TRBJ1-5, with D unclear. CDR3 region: CASSFRGGSNQPQHF. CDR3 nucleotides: TGCGCCAGCAGCTTTCGGGGAGGAAGCAATCAGCCCCAGCATTTT. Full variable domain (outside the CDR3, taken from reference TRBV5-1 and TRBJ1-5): KAGVTQTPRYLIKTRGQQVTLSCSPISGHRSVSWYQQTPGQGLQFLFEYFSETQRNKGNFPGRFSGRQFSNSRSEMNVSTLELGDSALYLCASSFRGGSNQPQHFGDGTRLSIL.